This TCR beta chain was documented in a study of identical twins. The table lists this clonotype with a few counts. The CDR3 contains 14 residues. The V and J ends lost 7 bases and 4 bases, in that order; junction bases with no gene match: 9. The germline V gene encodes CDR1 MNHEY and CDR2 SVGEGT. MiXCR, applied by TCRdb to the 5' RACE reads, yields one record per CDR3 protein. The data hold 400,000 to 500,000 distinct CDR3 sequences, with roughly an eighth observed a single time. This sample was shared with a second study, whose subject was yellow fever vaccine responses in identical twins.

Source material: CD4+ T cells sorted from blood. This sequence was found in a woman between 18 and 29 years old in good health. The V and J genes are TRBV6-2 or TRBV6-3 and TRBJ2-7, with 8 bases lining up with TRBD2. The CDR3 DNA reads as TGTGCCAGCACCTCCGCGGGGGGAGGTTACGAGCAGTACTTC. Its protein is CASTSAGGGYEQYF.